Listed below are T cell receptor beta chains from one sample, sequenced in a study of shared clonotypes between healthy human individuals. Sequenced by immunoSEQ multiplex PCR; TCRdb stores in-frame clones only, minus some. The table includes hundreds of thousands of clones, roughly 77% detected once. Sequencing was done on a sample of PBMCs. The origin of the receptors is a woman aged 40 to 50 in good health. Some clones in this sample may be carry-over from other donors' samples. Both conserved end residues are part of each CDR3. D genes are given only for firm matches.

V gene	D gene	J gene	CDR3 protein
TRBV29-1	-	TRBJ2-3	CSVTSGPDTQYF
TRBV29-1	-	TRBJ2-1	CSVSLFGDEQFF
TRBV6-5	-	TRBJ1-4	CASSKLGRREKLFF
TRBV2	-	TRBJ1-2	CASSEDYGYTSLF
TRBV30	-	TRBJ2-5	CAWSGTPVGETQYF
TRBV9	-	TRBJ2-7	CASSVGPLLRDEQYF
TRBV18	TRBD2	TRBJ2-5	CASSRAGTSAQETQYF
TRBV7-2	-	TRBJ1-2	CASSLVQAGGYGYTF
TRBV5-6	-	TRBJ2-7	CASSSTGDYEQYF
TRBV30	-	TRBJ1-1	CAWSVAGGSTEAFF
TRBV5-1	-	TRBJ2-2	CASSLDGSGELFF
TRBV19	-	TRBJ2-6	CAATPRGGNSGANVLTF
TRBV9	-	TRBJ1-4	CASSAGATNEKLFF
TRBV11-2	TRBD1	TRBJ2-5	CASRPDRVQETQYF
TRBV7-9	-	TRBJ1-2	CASSPLGSRVNYGYTF
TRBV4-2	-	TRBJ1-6	CASSQVGAENSPLHF
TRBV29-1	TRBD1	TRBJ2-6	CSVSRTGGISGANVLTF
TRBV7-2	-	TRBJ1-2	CASSESRGMGYTF